The clone carrying this TCR beta chain has just a few counts. Its specificity is not known. These data originate in a study of post-analysis software for immune sequencing data. Study-level points and caveats: The study found significantly lower normalized Chao1 diversity in multiple sclerosis patients than in controls. Samples from one preparation batch, clustered by F measure, grouped strongly together. Patients had higher frequencies than controls of roughly 5 TRBV segments, including TRBV5-6, TRBV5-1 and TRBV20-1.

Sequencing libraries made from TCR beta cDNA carried unique molecular identifiers. About 500,000 cDNA molecules were obtained per 1 to 10 million input T cells. MiXCR was run by TCRdb on the PCR reads, yielding one entry per CDR3 protein. The data contain roughly 580,000 distinct CDR3 sequences, roughly 46% of them singletons. The CDR3 covers 16 residues. Trimming took 0 bases from V and 3 from J; bases not matched to a gene: 2. Germline CDR1 SGHRS, CDR2 YFSETQ. The TCR was taken from a girl aged 10-17 years with multiple sclerosis. The chain carries TRBV5-1 and TRBJ2-1, with TRBD2 matching over 11 bases. Sequences were obtained from blood. Here the CDR3 DNA reads TGCGCCAGCAGCTTGGATAGCGGGGGGGTCTACAATGAGCAGTTCTTC. Encoded protein: CASSLDSGGVYNEQFF.